A single sample is the source of the 13 T cell receptor beta chains below, sequenced in a study of tumor and adjacent non-tumor tissue in lung cancer. RNA was extracted from bulk tissue without any cell sorting. Three rounds of nested PCR, following a modified ARM-PCR protocol, produced the TCRbeta library. MiXCR, applied by TCRdb to the multiplex PCR reads, yields one record per CDR3 protein. The sample includes 110,000 or so distinct CDR3 sequences, roughly 75% seen only once; the top ten take about 40%. Material: lung tumor tissue. These receptor sequences come from a woman aged 55-75 years with non-small cell lung cancer.

To note about this clonotype: A read error may be the cause here, since a much bigger clone is one base away. The chain joins TRBV20-1 to TRBJ2-7; 7 bases align to TRBD1. The CDR3 is 14 residues long. Germline values: CDR1 DFQATT, CDR2 SNEGSKA (reference sequence). CDR3 DNA: TGCAGTGCTAGAGATTCCGGGACAGTGTACGAGCAGAACTTC. It codes for CSARDSGTVYEQNF.

This clonotype was observed a few times. Given a much more abundant clone one base away, this may be a read error. J is TRBJ2-1 and V is TRBV20-1; D gene uncertain. The CDR3 runs to 14 residues. Trimming took 1 base from V and 12 from J, leaving 19 bases between them. The germline CDR1 and CDR2 sequences are DFQATT and SNEGSKA (reference sequence). CDR3 DNA: TGCAGTGCTAGAGTGCTCACCGGGTCTAGGGCGCAGTTCTTC. As protein: CSARVLTGSRAQFF.

With respect to this clonotype: The junction shows a germline mismatch at one end, possibly a read error. V and J are TRBV4-1 and TRBJ2-7; D might be TRBD1 (6 bases). This CDR3 has 14 amino acids. Germline V gives CDR1 MGHRA, CDR2 YSYEKL. Here the CDR3 reads CAGSQHRVWYEQYF. Written as DNA, the CDR3 is TGCGCCGGCAGCCAACACAGGGTTTGGTACGAGCAGTACTTC.

This clonotype has a handful of counts. This may be a read error, as it is one base from a much larger clone. The conserved phenylalanine or tryptophan is not found at the CDR3 terminus, so this likely reflects a read error. The chain employs TRBV28 and TRBJ2-3, with no clear D. V lost 5 bases and J lost 9, with 18 bases in between. Germline V gene sequence: CDR1 MDHEN, CDR2 SYDVKM. This CDR3 contains 14 residues. The CDR3 sequence: CASSPALVSHTQYY. Here the CDR3 DNA reads TGTGCCAGCAGTCCCGCCCTAGTATCCCACACGCAGTATTAT.

As for this clonotype: The junction and the germline gene differ at one end; a read error may be behind it. The chain couples TRBV11-2 to TRBJ2-3; D not resolved. The V gene's germline CDR1 is SGHAT and CDR2 FQNNGV. CDR3 length: 15 amino acids. As DNA, the CDR3 is TGTGCCGGCAGCGCCACGCGGACGGCCACAGATACGCAGTATTTT. Amino acid sequence: CAGSATRTATDTQYF. The full variable domain, its missing parts supplied by reference TRBV11-2 and TRBJ2-3, is EAGVAQSPRYKIIEKRQSVAFWCNPISGHATLYWYQQILGQGPKLLIQFQNNGVVDDSQLPKDRFSAERLKGVDSTLKIQPAKLEDSAVYLCAGSATRTATDTQYFGPGTRLTVL.

Worth noting for this clonotype: At one boundary the junction diverges from the germline segment, which might be a read error. The chain couples TRBV20-1 to TRBJ1-6; D gene uncertain. This CDR3 region has 17 residues. The germline V gene encodes CDR1 DFQATT and CDR2 SNEGSKA (reference sequence). The CDR3 sequence: CSARDNTLAVYNSPIHF. CDR3 nucleotides: TGTAGTGCTAGAGATAATACCCTTGCTGTATATAATTCACCCATCCACTTT.

This clonotype has more than one count but fewer than ten. V and J are TRBV28 and TRBJ1-1; 8 bases match TRBD1. This CDR3 spans 12 amino acids. The V and J ends lost 7 bases and 4 bases, in that order; junction bases with no gene match: 2. Germline CDR1 reads MDHEN; CDR2 reads SYDVKM. The CDR3 DNA is TGTGCCAGCACAACAGGGGGCACTGAAGCTTTCTTT. Residues: CASTTGGTEAFF. Looking up the rest from reference TRBV28 and TRBJ1-1 gives the full variable domain: DVKVTQSSRYLVKRTGEKVFLECVQDMDHENMFWYRQDPGLGLRLIYFSYDVKMKEKGDIPEGYSVSREKKERFSLILESASTNQTSMYLCASTTGGTEAFFGQGTRLTVV.

As for this clonotype: One end of the junction fails to match germline, which may point to a read error. As DNA, the CDR3 is TGTGCCGCCAGCTTTGGGCCTACTAGCGGGAGCTACTATGAGCACTTCTTC. Translating gives CAASFGPTSGSYYEHFF. V and J are TRBV28 and TRBJ2-1; 11 positions match TRBD2. The length of the CDR3 is 17 residues. CDR1 MDHEN and CDR2 SYDVKM come from the germline V gene.

By proportion, this clonotype is medium-sized. CDR3 coding DNA: TGTGCCAGCAGTCACAGGGTTAATCAGCCCCAGCATTTT. This translates into CASSHRVNQPQHF. The V call is TRBV6-6, the J call TRBJ1-5; a possible D gene is TRBD1 (6 bases). The length of the CDR3 is 13 residues. The V end lost 5 bases, the J end lost 4 bases, and 9 bases lay between the germline ends. Germline lookup yields CDR1 MNHNY and CDR2 SVGAGI (reference sequence).

Turning to this clonotype: The junction and the germline gene differ at one end; a read error may be behind it. J is TRBJ2-5 and V is TRBV11-1; D may be TRBD1 (6 bases). The CDR3 spans 16 residues. Germline loops: CDR1 SGHAT, CDR2 FQDESV (reference sequence). Written as DNA, the CDR3 is TGTGCCTGCAGCCGACGACAGGTCGAGTGGATAGAGACCCAGTACTTC. Translating it yields CACSRRQVEWIETQYF.

A remark on this clonotype: The junction departs from germline at one end; a sequencing error may be responsible. This CDR3 reads CASSLEGDRNTETFF. CDR3 coding DNA: TGCGCCAGCAGCTTGGAAGGAGATCGTAACACTGAAACTTTCTTT. The chain employs TRBV5-1 and TRBJ1-1; no definite D call. From germline, CDR1 is SGHRS and CDR2 YFSETQ. This CDR3 is 15 amino acids long. The full variable domain, with the rest looked up from reference TRBV5-1 and TRBJ1-1, is KAGVTQTPRYLIKTRGQQVTLSCSPISGHRSVSWYQQTPGQGLQFLFEYFSETQRNKGNFPGRFSGRQFSNSRSEMNVSTLELGDSALYLCASSLEGDRNTETFFGQGTRLTVV.

Concerning this clonotype: Its ends do not fully match the called genes, so a read error is possible. This sequence joins TRBV11-2 and TRBJ2-3; a possible D gene is TRBD2 (5 bases). This CDR3 contains 15 residues. Germline CDR1 is SGHAT and CDR2 is FQNNGV. The DNA for the CDR3 is TGTGCCAGCAGCTTCGGCATAGCTAGCACAGATATGCAGTATTTT. Amino acid sequence: CASSFGIASTDMQYF.

This clonotype was picked up one time. Possible read error: a much larger clone is one base away. The genes are TRBV6-2 or TRBV6-3 and TRBJ1-2; D unclear. CDR1 and CDR2 (germline): MNHEY, SVGEGT. This CDR3 contains 12 residues. Deletions cut 6 bases from V and 9 bases from J, with 14 bases between. CDR3: CASRLLTDSYTF. CDR3 in DNA: TGTGCCAGCAGACTACTTACCGATAGCTACACCTTC.